A single sample gave rise to the 19 T cell receptor beta chains below, sequenced in a study of blood T cell repertoires in COVID-19. Repertoires were generated with immunoSEQ multiplex PCR, while TCRdb's copy carries only in-frame clones and drops some. The table shows approximately 160,000 clones, with approximately 80% occurring only once. The specimen was peripheral blood. These receptors were taken from a man between 65 and 85 years old who had recovered from COVID-19.

This chain connects TRBV7-6 to TRBJ1-6, with 7 bases aligning to TRBD1. V was clipped by 4 bases and J by 7 bases; unmatched bases: 7. The germline V gene has CDR1 SGHVS and CDR2 FNYEAQ. CDR3 size: 15 residues. This chain's CDR3 is CASSSLQGNNSPLHF. The CDR3 coding sequence is TGTGCCAGCAGCTCGCTACAGGGGAACAATTCACCCCTCCACTTT.

This chain joins TRBV18 and TRBJ1-5, with 8 positions matching TRBD1. Trimming at V came to 5 bases and at J to 3 bases, leaving 3 bases not matched to a gene. The germline CDR1 and CDR2 sequences are KGHSH and LQKENI. The CDR3 has 14 residues. The CDR3 sequence: CASSTQGVNQPQHF. The CDR3 DNA sequence: TGTGCCAGCTCAACACAGGGGGTCAATCAGCCCCAGCATTTT.

The chain combines TRBV3-1 (or the pseudogene TRBV3-2) with TRBJ2-7, with D unresolved. V dropped 1 base and J dropped 1 base, with 5 bases sitting between them. The CDR3 spans 13 residues. Looked up from germline, CDR1 is LGHDT and CDR2 is YNNKEL (reference sequence). The CDR3 nucleotides read TGTGCCAGCAGCCAAGGAGTGTCCTACGAGCAGTACTTC. Translation gives CASSQGVSYEQYF.

V gene TRBV14 combines with J gene TRBJ2-3; D unclear. Trimming cost V 1 base and J 4 bases, with 6 bases left between them. There are 13 residues in the CDR3. CDR1 is SGHDN and CDR2 is FVKESK in the germline V gene. DNA for the CDR3: TGTGCCAGCAGCCAAGTAAACTCAGATACGCAGTATTTT. Translating it yields CASSQVNSDTQYF.

Worth noting for this clone: The junction departs from germline at one end; a sequencing error may be responsible. J is TRBJ2-7 and V is TRBV4-1; 8 nucleotides line up with TRBD1. CDR1 MGHRA and CDR2 YSYEKL come from the germline V gene. The CDR3 runs to 13 residues. The CDR3, as DNA: TGCGCCAGCAGCCAAGATCCCCAGGGGGCAAGGGACTTC. Translation: CASSQDPQGARDF.

The gene calls are TRBV5-5 and TRBJ1-2; D unclear. The CDR3 is 13 amino acids. The germline V gene has CDR1 SGHKS and CDR2 YYEKEE (reference sequence). V was pared by 0 bases and J by 8 bases, with 11 bases between. The CDR3 sequence is CASSLVNGGGYTF. CDR3 DNA sequence: TGTGCCAGCAGCTTGGTCAACGGAGGGGGCTACACCTTC. The whole variable domain, filled in from reference TRBV5-5 and TRBJ1-2, reads DAGVTQSPTHLIKTRGQQVTLRCSPISGHKSVSWYQQVLGQGPQFIFQYYEKEERGRGNFPDRFSARQFPNYSSELNVNALLLGDSALYLCASSLVNGGGYTFGSGTRLTVV.

This clone was recorded only once. V is TRBV7-6 and J is TRBJ2-3; D uncertain. Germline CDR1 reads SGHVS; CDR2 reads FNYEAQ. V was cut by 2 bases and J by 0 bases, with 15 bases left in between. The length of the CDR3 is 17 residues. Here the CDR3 DNA reads TGTGCCAGCAGCTTAAATCTCTTCCAAGCTAGCACAGATACGCAGTATTTT. Its protein is CASSLNLFQASTDTQYF. The full variable domain, with the rest looked up from reference TRBV7-6 and TRBJ2-3, is GAGVSQSPRYKVTKRGQDVALRCDPISGHVSLYWYRQALGQGPEFLTYFNYEAQQDKSGLPNDRFSAERPEGSISTLTIQRTEQRDSAMYRCASSLNLFQASTDTQYFGPGTRLTVL.

The genes are TRBV9 and TRBJ2-2; tentatively, D is TRBD2 (6 bases). The CDR3 is made up of 15 amino acids. CDR1 and CDR2 (germline): SGDLS, YYNGEE. The ends were cut back, 2 bases at V and 1 base at J, with 9 bases in the middle. Here the CDR3 reads CASSVGTLNTGELFF. Written as DNA, the CDR3 is TGTGCCAGCAGCGTCGGGACTCTGAACACCGGGGAGCTGTTTTTT.

This chain links TRBV7-8 with TRBJ1-6; D is unresolved. Trimming stripped 1 base from V and 9 bases from J, with 7 bases between. The CDR3 contains 13 residues. Germline V gene sequence: CDR1 SGHVS, CDR2 FQNEAQ. This chain's CDR3 is CASSLVGVSPLHF. CDR3 nucleotide sequence: TGTGCCAGCAGCTTAGTCGGGGTTTCACCCCTCCACTTT.

The rearrangement uses TRBV3-1 (or the pseudogene TRBV3-2) and TRBJ1-2, with D tentatively TRBD1 (5 bases). The CDR3 loop spans 15 amino acids. V was cut by 4 bases and J by 6 bases, with 18 bases left in between. Germline assignment: CDR1 LGHDT and CDR2 YNNKEL (reference sequence). As DNA, the CDR3 is TGTGCCAGCAGCCCACGTGGGGCAGGAGGGCATGGCTACACCTTC. Protein: CASSPRGAGGHGYTF.

V and J are TRBV24-1 and TRBJ2-3; 7 positions match TRBD2. This CDR3 region has 15 residues. Germline V gene data show CDR1 as KGHDR and CDR2 as SFDVKD. The V segment lost 1 base and the J segment 5 bases; nucleotides outside the gene matches: 5. The CDR3 DNA follows: TGTGCCACCAGTGATTTTAGCAGCGGGAAAGATACGCAGTATTTT. Its protein is CATSDFSSGKDTQYF.

This clone was observed once. This chain connects TRBV6-5 to TRBJ2-1; the D is unclear. Germline assignment: CDR1 MNHEY and CDR2 SVGAGI. Trimming pared 1 base from V and 7 bases from J, leaving 17 bases between. The CDR3 is 16 residues long. The CDR3: CASSYYSGQTLNEQFF. Here the CDR3 DNA reads TGTGCCAGCAGTTACTATTCAGGCCAGACCCTTAATGAGCAGTTCTTC.

V usage is TRBV6-6 and J usage is TRBJ1-5; 11 bases are a match to TRBD1. Germline values: CDR1 MNHNY, CDR2 SVGAGI (reference sequence). CDR3 length: 13 amino acids. V gave up 2 bases and J gave up 12 bases; unmatched junction bases: 3. Here the CDR3 DNA reads TGTGCCAGCAGTTACCTGGGACAGGGGGACCAGCATTTT. Encoded protein: CASSYLGQGDQHF.

This chain links TRBV24-1 with TRBJ2-7, with TRBD1 matching over 7 bases. Germline V gene lookup returns CDR1 KGHDR and CDR2 SFDVKD. J gave up 1 base and V 7 bases, and 6 bases lay outside the gene matches. The CDR3 is made up of 14 amino acids. This chain's CDR3 is CATSPRQGSYEQYF. For the CDR3, the DNA is TGTGCCACCAGCCCCAGACAGGGTTCCTACGAGCAGTACTTC.

CDR3 loop: CAISEIAGGRAKNIQYF. CDR3 coding DNA: TGTGCCATCAGCGAAATAGCGGGAGGTCGAGCCAAAAACATTCAGTACTTC. V is TRBV10-3 and J is TRBJ2-4, with 10 bases aligning to TRBD2. This CDR3 is built from 17 residues. V shed 6 bases and J 0 bases; nucleotides not matched to a gene: 8. The germline gives CDR1 ENHRY, CDR2 SYGVKD.

The chain uses TRBV13 and TRBJ2-5, with TRBD1 matching over 8 bases. This CDR3 comprises 13 residues. CDR1 and CDR2 from the germline V gene are PRHDT and FYEKMQ (reference sequence). V gave up 5 bases and J gave up 6 bases; unmatched junction bases: 5. CDR3 loop: CASSLGQGQTQYF. Here the CDR3 DNA reads TGTGCCAGCAGCCTCGGACAGGGCCAGACCCAGTACTTC. Looking up the rest from reference TRBV13 and TRBJ2-5 gives the full variable domain: AAGVIQSPRHLIKEKRETATLKCYPIPRHDTVYWYQQGPGQDPQFLISFYEKMQSDKGSIPDRFSAQQFSDYHSELNMSSLELGDSALYFCASSLGQGQTQYFGPGTRLLVL.

The chain couples TRBV19 to TRBJ2-3, with 9 bases aligning to TRBD2. The CDR3 covers 15 residues. CDR1 and CDR2 from the germline V gene are LNHDA and SQIVND (reference sequence). V shed 6 bases, J shed 5 bases, and the junction held 9 bases outside the gene matches. The CDR3 nucleotides read TGTGCCAGTAGGGCGACTAGCGGCCCCGTAGATACGCAGTATTTT. It translates to CASRATSGPVDTQYF.

The genes are TRBV7-9 and TRBJ1-1, with a possible D match to TRBD1 (5 bases). The CDR3 totals 13 residues. Per germline, CDR1 SEHNR and CDR2 FQNEAQ (reference sequence). Trimming left V 6 bases short and J 2 bases short, with 10 bases between. The CDR3 sequence is CASRSQGNTEAFF. The CDR3 DNA reads as TGTGCCAGCAGATCTCAGGGCAACACTGAAGCTTTCTTT.

The chain combines TRBV5-1 with TRBJ2-2; D is perhaps TRBD1 (6 bases). The V and J ends lost 4 bases and 8 bases respectively, with 12 bases between them. Germline assignment: CDR1 SGHRS and CDR2 YFSETQ. The CDR3 runs 13 residues. CDR3 amino acids: CASSTIQGGELFF. The CDR3 region has the DNA TGCGCCAGCAGCACTATACAGGGTGGGGAGCTGTTTTTT.